This T cell receptor beta chain came from a study of immune cell composition in non-small cell lung cancer. The wider study: Tumours were mainly lung adenocarcinoma or squamous cell carcinoma.

From germline, CDR1 is SGHRS and CDR2 YFSETQ. V was shortened by 4 bases and J by 5 bases, with 7 bases between the two germline ends. The CDR3 has 12 amino acids. Method: immunoSEQ multiplex PCR; TCRdb's copy keeps in-frame clones and lacks some. The table shows about 7,800 clones, with just under 80% occurring only once. General study points: TIL tumour reactivity correlated with maximal tumour-associated clone frequency in adenocarcinoma. Shared sequences between tumour-reactive and dominant in vivo clones were not proven.

Points on this clone: Its specificity is not known.

DNA was extracted from unsorted cell suspensions stored frozen. The TCR was taken from a human donor with non-small cell lung cancer. This chain uses TRBV5-1 with TRBJ2-1; D is ambiguous. Sequencing was done on a sample of lung tumor tissue. CDR3 coding DNA: TGCGCCAGCAGCCTATTAGACAATGAGCAGTTCTTC. This gives the protein CASSLLDNEQFF. Full variable domain (outside the CDR3, taken from reference TRBV5-1 and TRBJ2-1): KAGVTQTPRYLIKTRGQQVTLSCSPISGHRSVSWYQQTPGQGLQFLFEYFSETQRNKGNFPGRFSGRQFSNSRSEMNVSTLELGDSALYLCASSLLDNEQFFGPGTRLTVL.